Shown below are 20 T cell receptor beta chains from a single sample sequenced in a study of T cell changes during pregnancy in multiple sclerosis. Assay used: immunoSEQ multiplex PCR; TCRdb lists only in-frame clones, some missing. The sample lists 45,000 to 75,000 clones, nearly 95% seen once, with about 0.93% in the top ten. The material sequenced was peripheral blood, taken in the first trimester of pregnancy. Receptors were obtained from a female donor with multiple sclerosis, enrolled in a pregnancy study.

The chain recombines TRBV5-4 with TRBJ2-1; 12 bases align to TRBD1. V lost 0 bases and J lost 6; bases outside the gene matches: 10. Germline CDR1 is SGHNT and CDR2 is YYREEE (reference sequence). The CDR3 consists of 18 residues. Here the CDR3 reads CASSLGLPGQGATNEQFF. CDR3 coding DNA: TGTGCCAGCAGCTTGGGTCTACCGGGACAGGGGGCTACCAATGAGCAGTTCTTC.

This rearrangement joins TRBV4-3 to TRBJ2-2; 7 bases align to TRBD1. Per the germline V gene, CDR1 is LGHNA and CDR2 is YSLEER. The CDR3 length is 16 residues. The V segment lost 4 bases and the J segment 6 bases; nucleotides outside the gene matches: 11. CDR3 amino acids: CASSPDRVGFAGELFF. In DNA form, the CDR3 reads TGCGCCAGCAGCCCAGACAGGGTAGGATTCGCCGGGGAGCTGTTTTTT.

The chain is built from TRBV29-1 and TRBJ1-4; perhaps TRBD1 as D (6 bases). In germline, CDR1 is SQVTM, CDR2 ANQGSEA. Trimming removed 0 bases at V and 6 bases at J, with 14 bases between. This CDR3 has 15 residues. CDR3 loop: CSVEDPQGNYEKLFF. CDR3 DNA: TGCAGCGTTGAAGATCCGCAGGGGAATTATGAAAAACTGTTTTTT.

The gene calls are TRBV9 and TRBJ2-3; no firm D call. The V end lost 0 bases, the J end lost 2 bases, and 13 bases lay between the germline ends. CDR1 SGDLS and CDR2 YYNGEE come from the germline V gene. This CDR3 region has 16 residues. Written as DNA, the CDR3 is TGTGCCAGCAGCGTAGTCGGTCGGGTAATCACAGATACGCAGTATTTT. Protein product: CASSVVGRVITDTQYF.

V and J are TRBV9 and TRBJ2-3, with TRBD2 as a possible D gene (5 bases). V was clipped by 2 bases and J by 0 bases, with 10 bases between them. The CDR3 loop spans 15 amino acids. Germline V gene sequence: CDR1 SGDLS, CDR2 YYNGEE. The CDR3 loop reads CASSVSGFSTDTQYF. Here the CDR3 DNA reads TGTGCCAGCAGCGTCAGCGGATTTAGCACAGATACGCAGTATTTT.

The rearrangement uses TRBV6-1 and TRBJ2-1; 8 bases map to TRBD1. The length of the CDR3 is 14 residues. V dropped 5 bases and J dropped 3; count of bases not matched to a gene: 3. Looked up from germline, CDR1 is MNHNS and CDR2 is SASEGT. The DNA for the CDR3 is TGTGCCAGCAGTAGGGACAGGAGCTACAATGAGCAGTTCTTC. Translating gives CASSRDRSYNEQFF.

The rearrangement uses TRBV19 and TRBJ2-3, with 9 nucleotides matching TRBD2. CDR3 length equals 14 residues. Germline V gives CDR1 LNHDA, CDR2 SQIVND (reference sequence). Trimming took 6 bases from V and 4 from J; bases not matched to a gene: 5. The CDR3 DNA sequence: TGTGCCAGTAGAGCTAGCGGGGTGGCAGATACGCAGTATTTT. Translation gives CASRASGVADTQYF.

The chain uses TRBV27 and TRBJ2-3; 11 bases match TRBD2. CDR1 MNHEY and CDR2 SMNVEV come from the germline V gene (reference sequence). J was trimmed by 6 bases and V by 5 bases; bases with no gene match: 10. The CDR3 is 16 amino acids. The DNA of the CDR3 is TGTGCCAGCAGTCAGATAGCGGGGGGGCCCGGGGATACGCAGTATTTT. Translation gives CASSQIAGGPGDTQYF.

This chain uses TRBV19 with TRBJ2-2, with TRBD2 identical over 13 bases. Trimming at V came to 4 bases and at J to 8 bases, leaving 10 bases not matched to a gene. Germline CDR1 LNHDA, CDR2 SQIVND (reference sequence). The CDR3 is 17 residues long. CDR3 loop: CASSTAPGLAGAGELFF. The CDR3 nucleotides are TGTGCCAGTAGTACCGCACCTGGACTAGCGGGGGCGGGGGAGCTGTTTTTT.

This sequence joins TRBV6-6 and TRBJ2-5; D possibly corresponds to TRBD1 (5 bases). The CDR3 is made up of 12 amino acids. V lost 9 bases and J lost 5, with 13 bases in between. Germline V gene lookup returns CDR1 MNHNY and CDR2 SVGAGI (reference sequence). As DNA, the CDR3 is TGTGCCAGGGGCCCAGGGTCGGAGACCCAGTACTTC. It yields the protein CARGPGSETQYF.

The chain is built from TRBV9 and TRBJ2-7; TRBD1 aligns across 9 bases. V trimming: 3 bases; J trimming: 5 bases; junction bases outside the gene matches: 0. The CDR3 has 12 amino acids. Germline V CDR1 and CDR2: SGDLS, YYNGEE. As DNA, the CDR3 is TGTGCCAGCAGCGGACAGGGGGACGAGCAGTACTTC. Encoded protein: CASSGQGDEQYF.

The chain joins TRBV6-5 to TRBJ1-1; the D gene is possibly TRBD1 (5 bases). Trimming shortened V by 2 bases and J by 7 bases, and 11 bases separated the two germline ends. CDR1 and CDR2 from the germline V gene are MNHEY and SVGAGI. This CDR3 comprises 13 residues. CDR3 bases: TGTGCCAGCAGTTACCCCCTCGGGGGTGAAGCTTTCTTT. Its protein is CASSYPLGGEAFF.

This sequence joins TRBV7-2 and TRBJ1-6, with no clear D. The CDR3 is 16 amino acids. V shed 6 bases and J shed 8 bases, with 20 bases lying between them. CDR1 and CDR2 (germline): SGHTA, FQGNSA. CDR3 in DNA: TGTGCCAGCAGGGCCAGAGCGGACGCGCGGGATTCACCCCTCCACTTT. It encodes CASRARADARDSPLHF.

The gene calls are TRBV5-4 and TRBJ2-4; TRBD2 aligns across 7 bases. Germline V CDR1 and CDR2: SGHNT, YYREEE (reference sequence). The V and J ends lost 0 bases and 7 bases, in that order; junction bases with no gene match: 7. The CDR3 is 15 amino acids. CDR3 residues: CASSLGTTGGNIQYF. The CDR3 DNA follows: TGTGCCAGCAGCTTGGGGACCACCGGGGGGAACATTCAGTACTTC.

The chain combines TRBV27 with TRBJ2-7; no definite D call. Germline CDR1 and CDR2: MNHEY and SMNVEV (reference sequence). CDR3 length: 14 amino acids. Trimming took off 7 bases at V and 4 bases at J, with 17 bases between the two ends. In nucleotides, the CDR3 is TGTGCCAGCACTGCGTCCGGTGAAGAATACGAGCAGTACTTC. Its translation is CASTASGEEYEQYF.

This clone was counted once. The CDR3 coding sequence is TGCGCCAGCAGCTTAGACGGGACAGGGTACAATGAGCAGTTCTTC. Translation: CASSLDGTGYNEQFF. The rearrangement uses TRBV5-1 and TRBJ2-1; TRBD1 aligns across 9 bases. Germline V gene lookup returns CDR1 SGHRS and CDR2 YFSETQ. J gave up 4 bases and V 2 bases, and 4 bases lay outside the gene matches. The CDR3 has 15 amino acids.

The chain uses TRBV25-1 and TRBJ1-1; TRBD1 matches at 11 bases. This CDR3 has 14 amino acids. V shed 6 bases and J 10 bases; nucleotides not matched to a gene: 10. Germline V gene lookup returns CDR1 MGHDK and CDR2 SYGVNS. The CDR3 is CASSPSGTGGRAFF. The CDR3 bases are TGTGCCAGCAGCCCCTCGGGGACAGGGGGTAGAGCTTTCTTT.

The V and J genes are TRBV7-8 and TRBJ1-1; no firm D call. The CDR3 consists of 13 residues. Germline CDR1 reads SGHVS; CDR2 reads FQNEAQ. The germline V and J ends were trimmed by 5 bases and 8 bases, with 15 bases remaining between them. CDR3 loop: CASSLRTGIEAFF. The CDR3 nucleotides are TGTGCCAGCAGCCTCAGGACGGGGATCGAAGCTTTCTTT.

This chain uses TRBV5-4 with TRBJ2-3; possibly TRBD1 for D (5 bases). The V gene lost 6 bases and the J gene lost 0 bases, with 14 bases spanning the gap. The CDR3 totals 15 residues. Germline V gene data show CDR1 as SGHNT and CDR2 as YYREEE (reference sequence). The CDR3: CASTRRGRSTDTQYF. For the CDR3, the DNA is TGTGCCAGCACCCGAAGGGGCAGGAGCACAGATACGCAGTATTTT.

The V and J genes are TRBV11-3 and TRBJ1-1; 11 nucleotides agree with TRBD1. The germline CDR1 and CDR2 sequences are SGHNT and YENEEA. J lost 4 bases, V lost 5 bases, and 6 bases had no gene match. The CDR3 covers 15 residues. The CDR3 is CASSRGQGAGTEAFF. CDR3 bases: TGTGCCAGCAGCCGCGGACAGGGGGCAGGCACTGAAGCTTTCTTT.